What follows are 24 T cell receptor beta chains derived from one specimen sequenced in a study of technical replicates of blood from several donors. The table came from immunoSEQ multiplex PCR; TCRdb's copy has only in-frame clones and leaves some out. The sample has 78,000 or so clones, around nine tenths seen once. The specimen sequenced was T cells isolated from PBMCs. These TCRs come from a human donor in good health.

This clone is a singleton in its sample. The chain uses TRBV27 and TRBJ2-7; maybe TRBD1 (5 bases). This CDR3 comprises 16 residues. In germline, CDR1 is MNHEY, CDR2 SMNVEV (reference sequence). Trimming removed 2 bases at V and 0 bases at J, with 14 bases between. CDR3 protein: CASSLDQGQTSYEQYF. The CDR3 DNA sequence: TGTGCCAGCAGTTTAGACCAAGGACAAACCTCCTACGAGCAGTACTTC.

The gene calls are TRBV9 and TRBJ1-2, with 9 bases identical to TRBD1. This CDR3 has 13 amino acids. Germline V lookup: CDR1 SGDLS, CDR2 YYNGEE. V dropped 4 bases and J dropped 5; count of bases not matched to a gene: 3. CDR3 protein: CASSTGTGYGYTF. Written as DNA, the CDR3 is TGTGCCAGCAGCACCGGGACAGGGTATGGCTACACCTTC.

The chain joins TRBV27 to TRBJ1-5; D not certain. CDR3 length: 17 residues. Trimming took 4 bases from V and 4 from J, leaving 20 bases between them. Looked up from germline, CDR1 is MNHEY and CDR2 is SMNVEV (reference sequence). CDR3 in DNA: TGTGCCAGCAGTTCTTTCGGGGTAGGCGCCTTGAATCAGCCCCAGCATTTT. As protein: CASSSFGVGALNQPQHF.

The V gene is TRBV10-3, the J gene TRBJ1-1, with 7 nucleotides matching TRBD1. The germline V gene has CDR1 ENHRY and CDR2 SYGVKD. V was clipped by 6 bases and J by 0 bases; unmatched bases: 7. This CDR3 contains 15 residues. Written as DNA, the CDR3 is TGTGCCATCAGCCAGACACAGGGGCTGAACACTGAAGCTTTCTTT. Translated, it gives CAISQTQGLNTEAFF.

The chain combines TRBV7-6 with TRBJ2-1, with 10 bases lining up with TRBD2. J was trimmed by 14 bases and V by 2 bases; bases with no gene match: 9. Germline values: CDR1 SGHVS, CDR2 FNYEAQ. The CDR3 is 14 amino acids. CDR3 sequence (DNA): TGTGCCAGCAGCTTATCCCTAGCGGGAGATCTAGAGTTCTTC. This codes for CASSLSLAGDLEFF.

J is TRBJ1-5 and V is TRBV4-1, with 9 bases fitting TRBD1. With 0 bases clipped from V and 0 bases from J, the junction kept 9 bases outside the gene matches. CDR1 is MGHRA and CDR2 is YSYEKL in the germline V gene. The CDR3 runs to 19 residues. CDR3 sequence reads: CASSQDTGQGSYSNQPQHF. CDR3 sequence (DNA): TGCGCCAGCAGCCAAGATACGGGACAGGGATCTTATAGCAATCAGCCCCAGCATTTT.

V gene TRBV6-1 combines with J gene TRBJ2-1; D is unclear. CDR3 length: 15 residues. V was clipped by 0 bases and J by 0 bases, with 6 bases between them. Germline CDR1 reads MNHNS; CDR2 reads SASEGT. The CDR3: CASSEALSSYNEQFF. The CDR3 nucleotides read TGTGCCAGCAGTGAAGCCCTGAGCTCCTACAATGAGCAGTTCTTC.

This chain links TRBV16 with TRBJ1-5; D ambiguous. Germline V lookup: CDR1 KGHSY, CDR2 FQNENV. The CDR3 is 13 residues long. Trimming stripped 0 bases from V and 6 bases from J, with 6 bases between. The CDR3 DNA reads TGTGCCAGCAGCCAATCCGGGGTTCAGCCCCAGCATTTT. This encodes CASSQSGVQPQHF.

This clone was detected once. The gene calls are TRBV7-9 and TRBJ2-7; 10 bases fit TRBD2. J lost 2 bases, V lost 0 bases, and 1 base had no gene match. From germline, CDR1 is SEHNR and CDR2 FQNEAQ (reference sequence). The CDR3 runs to 15 residues. The CDR3 reads CASSLALAGTYEQYF. The CDR3 DNA reads as TGTGCCAGCAGCTTAGCACTAGCGGGAACCTACGAGCAGTACTTC.

This chain uses TRBV2 with TRBJ1-1; 8 bases match TRBD1. CDR3 length equals 16 residues. The V and J ends lost 11 bases and 0 bases, in that order; junction bases with no gene match: 14. Per germline, CDR1 SNHLY and CDR2 FYNNEI. CDR3 coding DNA: TGTGCCGTCCCGGGGGCAGGGGGCCCAATGAACACTGAAGCTTTCTTT. Translated: CAVPGAGGPMNTEAFF.

The J gene is TRBJ1-1, the V gene TRBV5-6; 10 bases match TRBD1. This CDR3 has 15 residues. V shed 5 bases and J 4 bases; nucleotides not matched to a gene: 8. Germline V gene lookup returns CDR1 SGHDT and CDR2 YYEEEE. CDR3 coding DNA: TGTGCCAGCAGTTACACCGGGACAGGGGCCACTGAAGCTTTCTTT. As protein: CASSYTGTGATEAFF.

The J gene is TRBJ2-1, the V gene TRBV4-1; 9 nucleotides agree with TRBD2. This CDR3 is 16 amino acids long. Losses at the gene ends were 0 bases for V and 10 bases for J; bases not matched to a gene: 10. Germline loops: CDR1 MGHRA, CDR2 YSYEKL. The CDR3 is CASSQDRGLAFREQFF. The DNA for the CDR3 is TGCGCCAGCAGCCAAGATCGTGGACTAGCGTTCAGGGAGCAGTTCTTC.

The chain carries TRBV4-2 and TRBJ2-3, with 8 bases that match TRBD2. V shed 4 bases and J 3 bases; nucleotides not matched to a gene: 6. Germline CDR1 and CDR2: LGHNA and YNFKEQ. The length of the CDR3 is 15 residues. The CDR3 sequence is CASSLPSSGTDTQYF. CDR3 sequence (DNA): TGTGCCAGCAGCCTACCTTCTAGCGGGACAGATACGCAGTATTTT.

The chain is built from TRBV5-1 and TRBJ2-7; D is uncertain. This CDR3 is 16 amino acids long. The germline V gene encodes CDR1 SGHRS and CDR2 YFSETQ. Trimming removed 1 base at V and 4 bases at J, with 18 bases between. For the CDR3, the DNA is TGCGCCAGCAGCTTGTTGAACGGAGCAACTATATACGAGCAGTACTTC. Protein product: CASSLLNGATIYEQYF.

The rearrangement links TRBV30 to TRBJ2-7, with D unclear. Deletions cut 2 bases from V and 6 bases from J, with 11 bases between. The CDR3 is made up of 12 amino acids. Germline CDR1 reads GTSNPN; CDR2 reads SVGIG (reference sequence). CDR3 nucleotides: TGTGCCTGGAGTAGTATAACGGGCGAGCAGTACTTC. It codes for CAWSSITGEQYF.

The chain uses TRBV19 and TRBJ1-5, with 12 positions matching TRBD1. The CDR3 spans 18 residues. With 3 bases clipped from V and 2 bases from J, the junction kept 8 bases outside the gene matches. Germline lookup yields CDR1 LNHDA and CDR2 SQIVND (reference sequence). The CDR3 nucleotides are TGTGCCAGTAGTATGCCCCGGGACAGGGGGCATGGCAATCAGCCCCAGCATTTT. Protein product: CASSMPRDRGHGNQPQHF.

The V gene is TRBV28, the J gene TRBJ2-7, with 11 nucleotides matching TRBD2. The V segment lost 4 bases and the J segment 7 bases; nucleotides outside the gene matches: 9. Germline CDR1 and CDR2: MDHEN and SYDVKM. The CDR3 has 15 amino acids. This chain's CDR3 is CASSSLAGGLGEQYF. CDR3 DNA sequence: TGTGCCAGCAGTTCCCTAGCGGGAGGTCTGGGGGAGCAGTACTTC.

This chain connects TRBV9 to TRBJ1-1; no reliable D call. Deletions cut 0 bases from V and 5 bases from J, with 17 bases between. The CDR3 contains 16 residues. Germline V gene sequence: CDR1 SGDLS, CDR2 YYNGEE. The CDR3 here is CASSVDRGTGKTEAFF. CDR3 nucleotide sequence: TGTGCCAGCAGCGTAGATCGGGGTACGGGAAAGACTGAAGCTTTCTTT.

The CDR3 DNA follows: TGCGCCAGCAGCCAAGACACGAGACAGGGGTCCAATGAGCAGTTCTTC. As protein: CASSQDTRQGSNEQFF. This chain uses TRBV4-1 with TRBJ2-1; the match to TRBD1 covers 8 bases. This CDR3 region has 16 residues. Per the germline V gene, CDR1 is MGHRA and CDR2 is YSYEKL. V lost 0 bases, J lost 6 bases, and 7 bases stayed unmatched.

CDR3 in amino acids: CASSSEREKWDEQYF. CDR3 DNA sequence: TGTGCCAGCAGTTCCGAGCGGGAGAAATGGGACGAGCAGTACTTC. This sequence joins TRBV27 and TRBJ2-7; 8 positions agree with TRBD2. V gave up 4 bases and J gave up 5 bases; unmatched junction bases: 10. Germline CDR1 and CDR2: MNHEY and SMNVEV (reference sequence). This CDR3 has 15 residues.

J is TRBJ2-2 and V is TRBV5-1; D is perhaps TRBD2 (5 bases). From germline, CDR1 is SGHRS and CDR2 YFSETQ. CDR3 length equals 14 residues. Trimming stripped 9 bases from V and 3 bases from J, with 15 bases between. CDR3 nucleotides: TGCGCCACCCCCCGGGAATTCCACACCGGGGAGCTGTTTTTT. It encodes CATPREFHTGELFF.

V gene TRBV30 combines with J gene TRBJ2-3; TRBD2 matches at 11 bases. V was pared by 5 bases and J by 1 base, with 11 bases of the junction left unmatched. CDR1 is GTSNPN and CDR2 is SVGIG in the germline V gene (reference sequence). This CDR3 region has 17 residues. DNA for the CDR3: TGTGCCTGGGATGAACTAGCGGGAGTGTCTCGCACAGATACGCAGTATTTT. It is translated as CAWDELAGVSRTDTQYF.

V usage is TRBV18 and J usage is TRBJ2-5, with 10 bases fitting TRBD2. Germline lookup yields CDR1 KGHSH and CDR2 LQKENI. This CDR3 comprises 16 residues. V was pared by 4 bases and J by 0 bases, with 5 bases of the junction left unmatched. The CDR3 loop is CASSQVTSGYQETQYF. The CDR3 DNA reads TGTGCCAGCTCACAAGTGACTAGCGGGTACCAAGAGACCCAGTACTTC.

The gene calls are TRBV29-1 and TRBJ1-1; 10 nucleotides line up with TRBD1. Germline V lookup: CDR1 SQVTM, CDR2 ANQGSEA. With V trimmed by 5 bases and J by 5 bases, 11 bases remained unmatched. The CDR3 covers 15 residues. CDR3 nucleotides: TGCAGCGTTAGGACAGGGGGTTTTCAGGGGACTGAAGCTTTCTTT. It encodes CSVRTGGFQGTEAFF.